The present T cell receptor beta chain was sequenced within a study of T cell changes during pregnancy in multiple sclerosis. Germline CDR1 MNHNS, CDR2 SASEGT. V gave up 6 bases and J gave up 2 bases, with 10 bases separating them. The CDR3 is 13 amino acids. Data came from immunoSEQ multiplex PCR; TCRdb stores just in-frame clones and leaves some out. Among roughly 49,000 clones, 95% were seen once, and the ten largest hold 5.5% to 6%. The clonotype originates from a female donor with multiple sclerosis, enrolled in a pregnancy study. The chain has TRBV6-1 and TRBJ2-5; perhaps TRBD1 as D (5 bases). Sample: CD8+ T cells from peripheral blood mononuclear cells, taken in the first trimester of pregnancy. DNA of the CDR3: TGTGCCAGCAGCGACAGCCTTCAAGAGACCCAGTACTTC. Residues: CASSDSLQETQYF.